This T cell receptor beta chain was profiled in a study of blood T cell repertoires in COVID-19. Across the study: Samples representing acute and convalescent COVID-19 were sourced from the United States, Italy and Spain.

Patients from Seattle were sampled longitudinally, starting during active infection. Authors' processing steps: Reference gene primer amplification gave nucleated cell count estimates. Profiled with immunoSEQ multiplex PCR; TCRdb holds only in-frame clones, not every one. The DNA was the basis for D and trimming; V, J and clone size are from that table. The table has 330,000 or so clones, about 91% seen once. The CDR3 has 15 amino acids. Unmatched junction bases numbered 12, after V lost 8 bases and J lost 3 bases. Germline V gene sequence: CDR1 MNHEY, CDR2 SVGAGI. This clonotype originated in a man aged 25-45 years with COVID-19, enrolled during active disease. The J gene is TRBJ2-5, the V gene TRBV6-5; 7 positions agree with TRBD1. The sample was peripheral blood. The CDR3 sequence: CASGLSGQREETQYF. The CDR3, as DNA: TGTGCCAGCGGCCTTTCGGGACAGCGAGAAGAGACCCAGTACTTC.